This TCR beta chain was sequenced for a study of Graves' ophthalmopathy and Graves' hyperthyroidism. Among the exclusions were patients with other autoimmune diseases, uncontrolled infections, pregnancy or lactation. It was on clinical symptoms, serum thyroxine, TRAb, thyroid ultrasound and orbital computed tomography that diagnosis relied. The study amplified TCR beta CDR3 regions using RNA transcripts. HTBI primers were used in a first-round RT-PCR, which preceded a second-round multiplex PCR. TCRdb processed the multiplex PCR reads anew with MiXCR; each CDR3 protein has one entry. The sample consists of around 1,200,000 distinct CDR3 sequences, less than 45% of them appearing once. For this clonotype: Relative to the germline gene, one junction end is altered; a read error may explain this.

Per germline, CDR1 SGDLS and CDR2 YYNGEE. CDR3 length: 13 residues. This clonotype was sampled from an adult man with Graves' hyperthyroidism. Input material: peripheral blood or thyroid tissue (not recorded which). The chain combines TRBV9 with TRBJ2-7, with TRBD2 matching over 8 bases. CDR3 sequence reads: CASSPRGGSEQYF. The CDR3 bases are TGCGCCAGCAGCCCCCGGGGGGGCTCCGAGCAGTACTTC.